This T cell receptor (beta chain) was retrieved from a study of blood T cells in healthy people across ages. Next came a second PCR, run for about 6 to 11 cycles, which used a sample-barcoded 5' primer along with a J-beta primer mix. TCRdb reprocessed the 5' RACE reads via MiXCR and lists one record per CDR3 protein. The sample yields around 1.1 million distinct CDR3 sequences, roughly two fifths seen once. Looked up from germline, CDR1 is SGHDT and CDR2 is YYEEEE. This CDR3 contains 17 residues. Deletions cut 7 bases from V and 0 bases from J, with 20 bases between. The receptor was derived from a man younger than 35 in good health. The sample comprised blood. The rearrangement uses TRBV5-6 and TRBJ2-1; D is perhaps TRBD2 (5 bases). In nucleotides, the CDR3 is TGTGCCAGCGGCGGTGGGGAGAACGGAGTCTCCTACAATGAGCAGTTCTTC. This codes for CASGGGENGVSYNEQFF.